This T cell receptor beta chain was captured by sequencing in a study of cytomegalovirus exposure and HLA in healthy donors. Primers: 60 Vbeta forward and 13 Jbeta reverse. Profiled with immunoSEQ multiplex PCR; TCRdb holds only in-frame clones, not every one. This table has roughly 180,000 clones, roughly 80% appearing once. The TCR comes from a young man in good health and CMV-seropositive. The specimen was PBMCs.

The CDR3 DNA follows: TGTGCCAGCAGTGCCCTCAGGCGGGAGGGCCGGTACGAGCAGTACTTC. Translation: CASSALRREGRYEQYF. V usage is TRBV6-1 and J usage is TRBJ2-7, with 9 nucleotides matching TRBD2. Losses at the gene ends were 4 bases for V and 4 bases for J; bases not matched to a gene: 11. Per germline, CDR1 MNHNS and CDR2 SASEGT. This CDR3 contains 16 residues.